This T cell receptor beta chain is drawn from a study of T cell responses to AZD1222 COVID-19 vaccine. Produced via immunoSEQ multiplex PCR; TCRdb's table is partial and in-frame only. This table has about 160,000 clones, 85% to 95% appearing once. A remark on this clone: The antigen remains unidentified.

The germline V gene encodes CDR1 LNHDA and CDR2 SQIVND (reference sequence). The CDR3 is 12 amino acids. V was cut by 5 bases and J by 4 bases, with 6 bases left in between. Points from the study as a whole: Clonal diversity was possibly underestimated, and white British individuals and females predominated among donors.

This chain joins TRBV19 and TRBJ1-5, with D unresolved. The sample consisted of peripheral blood, taken 28 days after the second AZD1222 dose. The clonotype was recovered from an adult who received the AZD1222 COVID-19 vaccine. The DNA of the CDR3 is TGTGCCAGTAGTCTGTTGAATCAGCCCCAGCATTTT. This translates into CASSLLNQPQHF. The full variable domain, in which reference TRBV19 and TRBJ1-5 provide the parts outside the CDR3, is DGGITQSPKYLFRKEGQNVTLSCEQNLNHDAMYWYRQDPGQGLRLIYYSQIVNDFQKGDIAEGYSVSREKKESFPLTVTSAQKNPTAFYLCASSLLNQPQHFGDGTRLSIL.